Below are 9 T cell receptor beta chains sequenced from a single sample in a study of blood T cell repertoires in COVID-19. The table came from immunoSEQ multiplex PCR; TCRdb's copy has only in-frame clones and leaves some out. The sample holds 200,000 to 300,000 clones, about four fifths seen once. The sample comprised peripheral blood. These receptors all come from a woman aged 18-35 years with acute or convalescent COVID-19.

CDR3: CASSQTTGLAGVSPVYEQFF. CDR3 DNA: TGCGCCAGCAGCCAAACCACGGGACTAGCGGGAGTCTCCCCGGTCTATGAGCAGTTCTTC. The V and J genes are TRBV4-3 and TRBJ2-1; 14 bases fit TRBD2. Germline values: CDR1 LGHNA, CDR2 YSLEER. V was clipped by 2 bases and J by 8 bases; unmatched bases: 17. The CDR3 runs 20 residues.

CDR3 nucleotides: TGTGCCAGTAGTATAGCTAGCGCCGGATTAGCCAAAAACATTCAGTACTTC. It codes for CASSIASAGLAKNIQYF. This chain joins TRBV19 and TRBJ2-4; a possible D gene is TRBD2 (6 bases). The CDR3 contains 17 residues. CDR1 and CDR2 (germline): LNHDA, SQIVND (reference sequence). Trimming took 1 base from V and 0 from J, leaving 13 bases between them.

This clone has a single count. This rearrangement joins TRBV13 to TRBJ2-2; 9 nucleotides align to TRBD2. The V gene end was trimmed by 0 bases and the J gene end by 5 bases; junction bases not matched to a gene: 7. The CDR3 is 17 amino acids. Looked up from germline, CDR1 is PRHDT and CDR2 is FYEKMQ (reference sequence). Written as DNA, the CDR3 is TGTGCCAGCAGCTTAGGGTTTAGCGGGAGCCATACCGGGGAGCTGTTTTTT. This encodes CASSLGFSGSHTGELFF.

This clone was observed a few times. V usage is TRBV27 and J usage is TRBJ1-1; the D is unclear. With 2 bases removed from V and 3 bases from J, the gap between germline ends came to 13 bases. Germline V gives CDR1 MNHEY, CDR2 SMNVEV (reference sequence). CDR3 length equals 15 residues. The CDR3 sequence: CASSLRVQFYTEAFF. CDR3 in DNA: TGTGCCAGCAGTTTACGGGTGCAGTTTTACACTGAAGCTTTCTTT.

V and J are TRBV10-3 and TRBJ1-3; D unclear. Per germline, CDR1 ENHRY and CDR2 SYGVKD. The CDR3 loop spans 12 amino acids. With 9 bases removed from V and 0 bases from J, the gap between germline ends came to 6 bases. The CDR3: CAISSSGNTIYF. The CDR3 DNA reads TGTGCCATATCGTCCTCTGGAAACACCATATATTTT.

The J gene is TRBJ1-1, the V gene TRBV19; 9 nucleotides match TRBD1. The V gene end was trimmed by 1 base and the J gene end by 4 bases; junction bases not matched to a gene: 1. Germline V gene data show CDR1 as LNHDA and CDR2 as SQIVND (reference sequence). The CDR3 runs to 14 residues. The CDR3 loop is CASSIGDRATEAFF. CDR3 DNA sequence: TGTGCCAGTAGTATAGGGGACAGGGCCACTGAAGCTTTCTTT. The full variable domain, rest sourced from reference TRBV19 and TRBJ1-1, is DGGITQSPKYLFRKEGQNVTLSCEQNLNHDAMYWYRQDPGQGLRLIYYSQIVNDFQKGDIAEGYSVSREKKESFPLTVTSAQKNPTAFYLCASSIGDRATEAFFGQGTRLTVV.

This clone was observed many times. The chain links TRBV30 to TRBJ2-5, with no clear D. The CDR3 contains 13 residues. V lost 4 bases and J 2 bases, leaving 11 bases between the germline ends. Germline V gene data show CDR1 as GTSNPN and CDR2 as SVGIG (reference sequence). DNA of the CDR3: TGTGCCTGGAATCCAACACCTCAAGAGACCCAGTACTTC. Its protein is CAWNPTPQETQYF.

The CDR3 here is CATTPGTAMNTEAFF. In DNA, the CDR3 is TGTGCCACCACCCCCGGGACAGCTATGAACACTGAAGCTTTCTTT. The chain recombines TRBV7-6 with TRBJ1-1, with 7 bases matching TRBD1. Unmatched junction bases numbered 11, after V lost 10 bases and J lost 0 bases. Germline assignment: CDR1 SGHVS and CDR2 FNYEAQ. The CDR3 contains 15 residues.

J is TRBJ2-7 and V is TRBV5-5, with 10 bases fitting TRBD1. This CDR3 has 14 amino acids. J gave up 4 bases and V 0 bases, and 1 base lay outside the gene matches. Per the germline V gene, CDR1 is SGHKS and CDR2 is YYEKEE (reference sequence). The CDR3 region is CASSLGQGAYEQYF. In DNA form, the CDR3 reads TGTGCCAGCAGCTTGGGACAGGGGGCATACGAGCAGTACTTC.